The subject of this entry is one T cell receptor (beta chain). This clonotype was found many times. The antigen it recognizes is unknown. No base quality values were provided; no much bigger clone lies one nucleotide off. Stable Graves' hyperthyroidism was defined as no progression to ophthalmopathy during 18 months of follow-up. Hyperthyroidism patients were aged 18 to 65 years and newly diagnosed, with disease duration of less than 2 months. Patients with uncontrolled infections, other autoimmune diseases, pregnancy or lactation were excluded. Clinical symptoms, serum thyroxine and TRAb, thyroid ultrasound, and orbital computed tomography formed the basis for the diagnoses. Ficoll-Paque density gradient centrifugation was used to isolate PBMCs from approximately 11 ml of fresh peripheral blood. Total RNA was extracted using Trizol reagent, and RNA quality was assessed on an Agilent 2100 Bioanalyzer.

The data originate from a study of T cells in Graves' hyperthyroidism and ophthalmopathy (dated by TCRdb to between 2018 and 2021). As for the study more broadly: Peripheral blood was collected at initial diagnosis, before any treatment. In addition, the study compared T-cell repertoires in thyroid tissue and in blood from five to seven Graves' hyperthyroidism patients. Prospective prediction of ophthalmopathy was tested in an independent validation cohort of some 19 hyperthyroidism patients and around 16 patients who later progressed to ophthalmopathy. To identify TCR V-J signatures that set the groups apart, the researchers used a discovery cohort of more than 95 patients, made up of fewer than 50 with Graves' ophthalmopathy and about 60 with stable Graves' hyperthyroidism. Once sampling was done, hyperthyroidism patients were given methimazole at a starting dose of 30 mg daily, whereas ophthalmopathy patients were given high-dose intravenous methylprednisolone. TCR Vbeta CDR3 sequencing of 135 peripheral blood samples (43 ophthalmopathy, 75 to 85 hyperthyroidism and roughly 17 progressor patients) is reported in the paper. The approximately 97 discovery patients were randomly divided into training and test sets at a 7:3 ratio.

The full study reports these points: In cross-validation, a model built on a 13 V-J signature told ophthalmopathy apart from stable hyperthyroidism with about 90% sensitivity and around 84% specificity, and in testing the same model reached 80%/75%. In validation, progression to ophthalmopathy was predicted by the model with roughly 71% sensitivity and nearly 75% specificity, a median of approximately 6.5 months before onset. Most expanded thyroid clonotypes (frequency above 0.001) were also found in blood, which suggests that blood repertoires may mirror thyroid immune responses. Sample size was not statistically predetermined, and blinding of investigators to group allocation was not performed.

The TCR beta CDR3 regions were amplified from the RNA transcripts. The first round of RT-PCR for the TCR CDR3 was performed with the HTBI primer set and the Qiagen OneStep RT-PCR kit. Libraries were constructed in a second round of multiplex PCR, after which size selection and purification were carried out. The libraries were sequenced on an Illumina HiSeq2000 using paired-end 100 bp reads. Regarding the original processing steps: Raw data were processed with SOAPnuke, discarding reads with adapters, uncalled bases, mean Phred below 15, or no exact constant-primer or identifier match. High-quality paired reads were merged using COPE v1.2.5, and each unique nucleotide sequence was defined as a clonotype. MiTCR v1.1 was used to align the clonotypes against IMGT TRBV, TRBD and TRBJ reference segments. The analysis included only V-J combinations with a frequency above 0.0001, which together covered approximately 99% of the repertoires. A TCS score was defined as the ratio of F50 (clonal expansion) to E x V (chaos), with BLOSUM62-based TCRdist applied between CDR3 peptides within each V-J. Welch's t-statistics and random forest reduced fewer than 550 V-J features to roughly 13, which were used in a naive Bayes classifier (R e1071). The public sequencing data were trimmed at Q25 with fastp and processed into clonotypes with MiXCR by TCRdb, which kept only in-frame beta chains. For every CDR3 protein sequence, its rows merge into one entry that carries the most common genes and DNA. These V and J calls are TCRdb output, not the study's own analysis. The sample records approximately 640,000 distinct CDR3 sequences, about a sixth of which are singletons. The top ten clones comprise approximately 3.8% of the sample.

The CDR3 measures 15 amino acids from cysteine to phenylalanine. The retained sequence is limited to the CDR3, 45 bases, with the frame set at the first base. V drops 5 bases and J drops 0 bases, leaving 12 bases in between. CDR1 SGHNT and CDR2 YENEEA are derived from the germline V gene. This receptor was taken from a woman under 40 with Graves' hyperthyroidism. This chain is built from TRBV11-3 and TRBJ2-3; a weak D assignment points to TRBD2 (5 bases agree). Sequenced input: blood. The bases are TGTGCCAGCAGCCCAAGCGGCCTAAGCACAGATACGCAGTATTTT. It codes for CASSPSGLSTDTQYF. The CDR3, completed at both ends by the reference TRBV11-3 and TRBJ2-3 genes, gives the full variable domain EAGVVQSPRYKIIEKKQPVAFWCNPISGHNTLYWYLQNLGQGPELLIRYENEEAVDDSQLPKDRFSAERLKGVDSTLKIQPAELGDSAVYLCASSPSGLSTDTQYFGPGTRLTVL.